This T cell receptor beta chain stems from a study of cytomegalovirus exposure and HLA in healthy donors. Study context: The Caucasian-associated ancestry cluster held roughly 78% of 350 to 450 genotyped donors.

Whole-study results and caveats: The authors excluded some V segments, including TRBV6-2 and TRBV6-3, as indistinguishable. TCR beta chains numbering 164 were designated cytomegalovirus-associated.

This clone was detected only once. Antigen: not known. The CDR3 has 15 amino acids. Trimming stripped 2 bases from V and 2 bases from J, with 10 bases between. Germline V gene sequence: CDR1 MNHEY, CDR2 SMNVEV (reference sequence). Nominal health characterized the donors when sampled, though unrecorded immune exposures were likely. The PCR had 60 Vbeta and 13 Jbeta primers. Sequenced by immunoSEQ multiplex PCR; TCRdb stores in-frame clones only, minus some. Of approximately 150,000 clones in the sample, approximately 82% were seen once. The clonotype originates from a male donor in good health and CMV-seronegative. The chain uses TRBV27 and TRBJ1-5, with D perhaps matching TRBD1 (5 bases). The sample was PBMCs. The CDR3 DNA reads as TGTGCCAGCAGTTTACAGGGTGGTCGCAATCAGCCCCAGCATTTT. Its protein product is CASSLQGGRNQPQHF.